A selection of T cell receptor beta chains follows, all from one sample in a study of OX40 agonist ivuxolimab in advanced cancers. Profiled with immunoSEQ multiplex PCR; TCRdb holds only in-frame clones, not every one. The sample has roughly 46,000 clones; about 88% are singletons. Here the sequenced sample was CD4+ or CD8+ T cells sorted from blood, taken in a trial of the OX40 agonist ivuxolimab. Every receptor here comes from an adult with an advanced solid tumor such as melanoma, head and neck, liver or kidney cancer. Each CDR3 is given with its conserved first and last residue. A D gene is named only where the DNA matches it firmly. Some rows mark clone size as missing; the rest say once, few, many or name a class of expanded clone.

>NA|TRBV15|NA|TRBJ2-1
CATSRDPAGANNEQFF
TGTGCCACCAGCAGAGATCCGGCAGGGGCGAACAATGAGCAGTTCTTC
>NA|TRBV7-2|NA|TRBJ2-4
CASSLIGNKNIQYF
TGTGCCAGCAGCTTAATAGGAAACAAAAACATTCAGTACTTC
>TRBD1|TRBV2|NA|TRBJ2-1
CASSPQGASYNEQFF
TGTGCCAGCAGTCCCCAGGGGGCTTCTTATAATGAGCAGTTCTTC
>NA|TRBV28|NA|TRBJ2-1
CASRGAGASFNEQFF
TGTGCCAGCCGGGGGGCCGGCGCCTCGTTCAATGAGCAGTTCTTC
>NA|TRBV5-4|NA|TRBJ2-5
CASSLPTVMETQYF
TGTGCCAGCAGCCTCCCGACAGTTATGGAGACCCAGTACTTC
>NA|TRBV25-1|NA|TRBJ1-2
CASSESGRSYGYTF
TGTGCCAGCAGTGAATCCGGCAGGTCCTATGGCTACACCTTC
>NA|TRBV19|NA|TRBJ1-1
CASSIDGARDTEAFF
TGTGCCAGTAGTATAGATGGGGCACGGGACACTGAAGCTTTCTTT
>NA|TRBV6-5|NA|TRBJ2-1
CASSYRGTEQFF
TGTGCCAGCAGTTACCGAGGGACAGAGCAGTTCTTC
>NA|TRBV21-1|NA|TRBJ2-7
CASSTRQRNSYEQYF
TGTGCCAGCAGCACCCGACAGCGTAACTCCTACGAGCAGTACTTC
>NA|TRBV7-6|NA|TRBJ2-7
CASSLGGGLHEQYF
TGTGCCAGCAGCTTGGGTGGGGGGCTCCACGAGCAGTACTTC
>TRBD2|TRBV5-1|NA|TRBJ2-7
CASRVIAGSSYEQYF
TGCGCCAGCAGAGTAATAGCGGGAAGCTCCTACGAGCAGTACTTC
>TRBD2|TRBV5-1|NA|TRBJ2-7
CASSLNEPGLALYEQYF
TGCGCCAGCAGCCTAAACGAACCGGGACTAGCATTATACGAGCAGTACTTC
>NA|TRBV6-1|NA|TRBJ2-1
CASSSSDSSYNEQFF
TGTGCCAGCAGCTCTAGCGACAGCTCCTACAATGAGCAGTTCTTC
>NA|TRBV5-4|NA|TRBJ2-5
CASSPTGSGQETQYF
TGTGCCAGCAGCCCCACAGGGTCCGGGCAAGAGACCCAGTACTTC
>NA|TRBV13|NA|TRBJ2-5
CASSTILGRETQYF
TGTGCCAGCAGCACAATCCTAGGTCGCGAGACCCAGTACTTC
>TRBD1|TRBV7-9|few|TRBJ2-5
CASSAMTGVETQYF
TGTGCCAGCAGCGCGATGACAGGGGTAGAGACCCAGTACTTC
>NA|TRBV5-1|once|TRBJ2-6
CASSVGTTGANVLTF
TGCGCCAGCAGCGTCGGGACAACTGGGGCCAACGTCCTGACTTTC
>NA|TRBV7-9|NA|TRBJ1-2
CASSFQNYGYTF
TGTGCCAGCAGCTTCCAGAACTATGGCTACACCTTC
>NA|TRBV5-1|NA|TRBJ1-2
CASSPRVGKNYGYTF
TGCGCCAGCAGCCCACGGGTCGGCAAAAACTATGGCTACACCTTC
>NA|TRBV28|NA|TRBJ2-5
CASSLEGGARETQYF
TGTGCCAGCAGTCTGGAAGGGGGGGCGCGGGAGACCCAGTACTTC
>NA|TRBV6-5|few|TRBJ1-2
CASSYGTDYGYTF
TGTGCCAGCAGTTACGGGACTGACTATGGCTACACCTTC
>NA|TRBV10-2|once|TRBJ2-1
CASSASQSFGEQFF
TGCGCCAGCAGTGCAAGCCAGAGTTTCGGTGAGCAGTTCTTC
>NA|TRBV11-3|NA|TRBJ2-3
CASSLLLSPSTDTQYF
TGTGCCAGCAGCTTACTCCTCTCACCTAGCACAGATACGCAGTATTTT
>NA|TRBV5-4|NA|TRBJ2-1
CASSFPGGEQFF
TGTGCCAGCAGCTTTCCAGGAGGTGAGCAGTTCTTC
>NA|TRBV4-1|NA|TRBJ2-2
CASSPWLSTNANTGELFF
TGCGCCAGCAGCCCTTGGCTCTCGACAAACGCGAACACCGGGGAGCTGTTTTTT
>NA|TRBV30|NA|TRBJ1-4
CAWSVPYRATNEKLFF
TGTGCCTGGAGTGTACCGTACAGGGCAACTAATGAAAAACTGTTTTTT
>NA|TRBV27|NA|TRBJ2-4
CASSLTGAKNIQYF
TGTGCCAGCAGTTTGACAGGAGCCAAAAACATTCAGTACTTC
>NA|TRBV10-2|NA|TRBJ2-1
CASSGGLLRNEQFF
TGCGCCAGCAGTGGCGGACTGTTAAGGAATGAGCAGTTCTTC
>NA|TRBV18|NA|TRBJ2-1
CASSLSYNEQFF
TGTGCCAGCTCACTAAGCTACAATGAGCAGTTCTTC
>TRBD2|TRBV7-3|NA|TRBJ2-1
CASSLLVGTSGMGEQFF
TGTGCCAGCAGCTTATTAGTAGGGACTAGCGGGATGGGTGAGCAGTTCTTC
>TRBD1|TRBV5-1|NA|TRBJ2-2
CASKGTGDTNTGELFF
TGCGCCAGCAAGGGGACAGGGGACACCAACACCGGGGAGCTGTTTTTT
>TRBD1|TRBV29-1|NA|TRBJ1-1
CSASTGVNTEAFF
TGCAGCGCTAGCACAGGGGTGAACACTGAAGCTTTCTTT
>TRBD1|TRBV6-5|NA|TRBJ1-2
CATGSRDRGYGYTF
TGTGCCACCGGGTCCCGGGACAGAGGCTATGGCTACACCTTC
>NA|TRBV4-2|NA|TRBJ1-4
CASSQTWSKDEKLFF
TGTGCCAGCAGCCAAACGTGGTCGAAAGATGAAAAACTGTTTTTT
>TRBD2|TRBV9|NA|TRBJ2-2
CASSVDLAGGPRGELFF
TGTGCCAGCAGCGTAGACCTAGCGGGAGGGCCGCGGGGGGAGCTGTTTTTT
>NA|TRBV7-9|NA|TRBJ2-7
CATEGTYEQYF
TGTGCCACGGAAGGGACCTACGAGCAGTACTTC